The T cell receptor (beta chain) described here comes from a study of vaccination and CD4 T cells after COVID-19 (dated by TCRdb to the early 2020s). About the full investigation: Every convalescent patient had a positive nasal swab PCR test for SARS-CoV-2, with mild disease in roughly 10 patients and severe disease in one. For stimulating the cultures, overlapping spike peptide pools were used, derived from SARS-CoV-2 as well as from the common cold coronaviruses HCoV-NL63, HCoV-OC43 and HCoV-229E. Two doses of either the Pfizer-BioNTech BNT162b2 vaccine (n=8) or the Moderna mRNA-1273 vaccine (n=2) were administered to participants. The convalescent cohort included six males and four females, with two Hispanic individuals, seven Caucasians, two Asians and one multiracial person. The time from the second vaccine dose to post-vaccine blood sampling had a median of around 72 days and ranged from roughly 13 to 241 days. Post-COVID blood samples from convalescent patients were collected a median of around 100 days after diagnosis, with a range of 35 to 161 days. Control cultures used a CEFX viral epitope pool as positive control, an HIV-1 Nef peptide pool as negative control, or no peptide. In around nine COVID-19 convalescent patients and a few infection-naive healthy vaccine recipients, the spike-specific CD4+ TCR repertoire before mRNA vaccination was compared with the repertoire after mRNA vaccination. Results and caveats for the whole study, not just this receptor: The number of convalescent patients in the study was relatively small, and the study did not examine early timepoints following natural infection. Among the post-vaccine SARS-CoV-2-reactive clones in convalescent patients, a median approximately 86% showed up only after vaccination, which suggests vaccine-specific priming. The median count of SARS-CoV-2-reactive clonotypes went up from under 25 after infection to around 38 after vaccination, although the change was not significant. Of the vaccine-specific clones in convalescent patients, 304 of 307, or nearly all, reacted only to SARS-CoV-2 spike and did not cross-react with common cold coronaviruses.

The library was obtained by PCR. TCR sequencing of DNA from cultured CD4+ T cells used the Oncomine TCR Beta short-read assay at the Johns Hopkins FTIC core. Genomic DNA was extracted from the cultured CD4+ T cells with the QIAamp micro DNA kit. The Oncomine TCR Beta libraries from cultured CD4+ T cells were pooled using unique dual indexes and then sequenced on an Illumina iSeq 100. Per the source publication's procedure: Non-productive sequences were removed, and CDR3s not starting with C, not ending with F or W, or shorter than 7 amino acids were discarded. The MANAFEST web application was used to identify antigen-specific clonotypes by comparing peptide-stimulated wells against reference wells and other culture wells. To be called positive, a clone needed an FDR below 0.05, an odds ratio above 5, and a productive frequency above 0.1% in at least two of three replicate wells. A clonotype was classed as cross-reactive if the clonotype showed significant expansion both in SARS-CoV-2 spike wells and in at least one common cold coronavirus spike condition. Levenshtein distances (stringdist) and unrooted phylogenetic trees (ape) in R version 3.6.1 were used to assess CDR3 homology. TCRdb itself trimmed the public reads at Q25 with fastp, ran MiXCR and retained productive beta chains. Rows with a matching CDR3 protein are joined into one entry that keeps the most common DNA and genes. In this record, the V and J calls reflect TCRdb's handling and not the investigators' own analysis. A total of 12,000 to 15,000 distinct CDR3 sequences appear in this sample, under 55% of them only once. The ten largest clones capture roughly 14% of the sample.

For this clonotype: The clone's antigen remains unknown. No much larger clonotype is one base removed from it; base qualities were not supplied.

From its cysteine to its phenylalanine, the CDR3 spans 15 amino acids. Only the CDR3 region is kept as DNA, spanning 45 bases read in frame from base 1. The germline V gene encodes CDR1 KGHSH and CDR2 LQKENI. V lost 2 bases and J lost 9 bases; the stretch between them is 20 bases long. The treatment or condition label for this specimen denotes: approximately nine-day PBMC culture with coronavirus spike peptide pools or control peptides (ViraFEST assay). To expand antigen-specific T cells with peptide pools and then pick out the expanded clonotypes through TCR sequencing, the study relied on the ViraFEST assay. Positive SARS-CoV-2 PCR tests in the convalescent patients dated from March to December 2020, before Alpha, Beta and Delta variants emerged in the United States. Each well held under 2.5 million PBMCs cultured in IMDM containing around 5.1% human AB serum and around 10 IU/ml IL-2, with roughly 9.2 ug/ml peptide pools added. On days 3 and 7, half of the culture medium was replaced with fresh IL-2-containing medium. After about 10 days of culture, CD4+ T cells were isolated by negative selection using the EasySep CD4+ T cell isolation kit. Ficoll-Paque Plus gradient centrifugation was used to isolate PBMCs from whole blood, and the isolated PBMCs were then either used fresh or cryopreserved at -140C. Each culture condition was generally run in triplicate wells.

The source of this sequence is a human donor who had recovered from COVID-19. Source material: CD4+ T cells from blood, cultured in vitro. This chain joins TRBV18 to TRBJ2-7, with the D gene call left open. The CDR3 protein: CASSPSATALLAQYF. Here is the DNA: TGTGCCAGCTCACCAAGTGCCACAGCTCTACTCGCGCAGTACTTC.